Presented here are 17 T cell receptor beta chains from one specimen sequenced in a study of T cells after yellow fever vaccination. TCRdb re-called the 5' RACE reads through MiXCR, storing one row per CDR3 protein. The sample holds a few hundred thousand distinct CDR3 sequences, around 10% seen once. This specimen was PBMCs, taken on the day of the first yellow fever vaccination. All receptors come from a man between 18 and 35 years old who received the YFV17D yellow fever vaccine.

V and J are TRBV6-1 and TRBJ2-5; D assignment may be TRBD1 or TRBD2 (5 bases each). CDR3 length: 15 residues. V dropped 0 bases and J dropped 1 base, with 9 bases sitting between them. Looked up from germline, CDR1 is MNHNS and CDR2 is SASEGT. CDR3 sequence reads: CASSEAEGTQETQYF. The CDR3 DNA reads TGTGCCAGCAGTGAAGCAGAAGGGACCCAAGAGACCCAGTACTTC.

The V and J genes are TRBV6-5 and TRBJ1-2, with a tentative D call TRBD1 (6 bases). From germline, CDR1 is MNHEY and CDR2 SVGAGI. The CDR3 totals 13 residues. V dropped 2 bases and J dropped 13 bases, with 17 bases sitting between them. CDR3 bases: TGTGCCAGCAGTTACCAGGACAGTTTTAGTGCCACCTTC. Protein: CASSYQDSFSATF.

The rearrangement links TRBV20-1 to TRBJ2-3; 8 positions agree with TRBD2. Germline CDR1 is DFQATT and CDR2 is SNEGSKA (reference sequence). The CDR3 sequence is 14 residues long. The V and J ends lost 5 bases and 0 bases, in that order; junction bases with no gene match: 4. This CDR3 is CSAGPGGSTDTQYF. CDR3 nucleotide sequence: TGCAGTGCTGGCCCGGGGGGGAGCACAGATACGCAGTATTTT.

The chain carries TRBV24-1 and TRBJ2-2, with D perhaps matching TRBD1 (5 bases). CDR3 size: 12 residues. Germline V gene sequence: CDR1 KGHDR, CDR2 SFDVKD. Here the CDR3 DNA reads TGTGCATCTGGGGCAACGACCGGGGAGCTGTTTTTT. This gives the protein CASGATTGELFF.

V and J are TRBV12-3 or TRBV12-4 and TRBJ1-1, with D perhaps matching TRBD1 (5 bases). The CDR3 runs to 14 residues. V was clipped by 5 bases and J by 5 bases, with 15 bases between them. The CDR3 protein is CASSAYGGTTEAFF. Written as DNA, the CDR3 is TGTGCCAGCAGTGCCTATGGGGGTACGACTGAAGCTTTCTTT.

In this sample, this clonotype turned up a few times. The chain couples TRBV7-2 to TRBJ1-5; D is ambiguous. V was clipped by 1 base and J by 0 bases, with 10 bases between them. The CDR3 is made up of 16 amino acids. Germline V CDR1 and CDR2: SGHTA, FQGNSA. CDR3 DNA: TGTGCCAGCAGCTTAGTACAGATCTATAGCAATCAGCCCCAGCATTTT. Protein sequence: CASSLVQIYSNQPQHF.

This clonotype showed up many times. The chain uses TRBV28 and TRBJ2-7; D not resolved. CDR1 is MDHEN and CDR2 is SYDVKM in the germline V gene. The CDR3 spans 11 residues. Trimming removed 5 bases at V and 3 bases at J, with 5 bases between. CDR3 loop: CASSVNYEQYF. Written as DNA, the CDR3 is TGTGCCAGCAGTGTTAACTACGAGCAGTACTTC.

CDR3 in amino acids: CASSKTGVGTEAFF. The CDR3 DNA reads as TGTGCCAGCAGTAAAACAGGGGTGGGGACTGAAGCTTTCTTT. The chain couples TRBV6-1 to TRBJ1-1, with 7 positions matching TRBD1. The CDR3 is 14 amino acids. Unmatched junction bases numbered 8, after V lost 5 bases and J lost 5 bases. Germline assignment: CDR1 MNHNS and CDR2 SASEGT.

This clonotype has ten or more counts. This chain connects TRBV12-3 or TRBV12-4 to TRBJ2-7, with 8 bases matching TRBD2. The CDR3 length is 17 residues. J gave up 1 base and V 6 bases, and 14 bases lay outside the gene matches. The DNA for the CDR3 is TGTGCCAGCAGCCACCCGGGGACGGGGGGGGAATCCTACGAGCAGTACTTC. It translates to CASSHPGTGGESYEQYF.

The V gene is TRBV20-1, the J gene TRBJ1-1; D remains ambiguous. Trimming shortened V by 4 bases and J by 1 base, and 4 bases separated the two germline ends. Per the germline V gene, CDR1 is DFQATT and CDR2 is SNEGSKA (reference sequence). The CDR3 is 11 residues long. This CDR3 reads CSANWNTEAFF. As DNA, the CDR3 is TGCAGTGCTAATTGGAACACTGAAGCTTTCTTT.

In this sample, this clonotype turned up a few times. The chain employs TRBV29-1 and TRBJ2-2; possible D gene TRBD2, 5 bases. The CDR3 sequence is 11 residues long. Germline CDR1 is SQVTM and CDR2 is ANQGSEA. CDR3 residues: CRGASTGELFF. The CDR3 coding sequence is TGCAGGGGAGCCAGCACCGGGGAGCTGTTTTTT.

V is TRBV5-1 and J is TRBJ2-3; tentative D call: TRBD2 (6 bases). Looked up from germline, CDR1 is SGHRS and CDR2 is YFSETQ. This CDR3 has 16 amino acids. The ends were cut back, 4 bases at V and 3 bases at J, with 18 bases in the middle. The DNA for the CDR3 is TGCGCCAGCAGCCCCCGCGGGGTGAGGTCGACAGATACGCAGTATTTT. This codes for CASSPRGVRSTDTQYF.

This clonotype was seen more than once but under ten times. The V call is TRBV12-3 or TRBV12-4, the J call TRBJ1-2; D is possibly TRBD1 (6 bases). The V end lost 5 bases, the J end lost 3 bases, and 13 bases lay between the germline ends. The CDR3 contains 14 residues. Here the CDR3 reads CASSIHRVDYGYTF. The CDR3, as DNA: TGTGCCAGCAGTATCCACAGGGTGGACTATGGCTACACCTTC.

The chain uses TRBV5-4 and TRBJ1-6; no clear D. The CDR3 sequence is 15 residues long. Germline V gene lookup returns CDR1 SGHNT and CDR2 YYREEE (reference sequence). V was cut by 1 base and J by 2 bases, with 7 bases left in between. The CDR3 sequence is CASSLPGAYNSPLHF. The CDR3 DNA sequence: TGTGCCAGCAGCTTGCCCGGGGCCTATAATTCACCCCTCCACTTT. Looking up the rest from reference TRBV5-4 and TRBJ1-6 gives the full variable domain: ETGVTQSPTHLIKTRGQQVTLRCSSQSGHNTVSWYQQALGQGPQFIFQYYREEENGRGNFPPRFSGLQFPNYSSELNVNALELDDSALYLCASSLPGAYNSPLHFGNGTRLTVT.

This chain connects TRBV18 to TRBJ2-6; D remains unclear. V dropped 6 bases and J dropped 0 bases, with 15 bases sitting between them. From germline, CDR1 is KGHSH and CDR2 LQKENI. This CDR3 comprises 17 residues. DNA of the CDR3: TGTGCCAGCTCCCCCTGGGTCGCGCGCTCTGGGGCCAACGTCCTGACTTTC. It translates to CASSPWVARSGANVLTF.

The V and J genes are TRBV7-9 and TRBJ2-5, with 13 nucleotides matching TRBD2. V lost 2 bases to trimming and J lost 3 bases; unmatched junction nucleotides: 3. The CDR3 has 16 amino acids. Per the germline V gene, CDR1 is SEHNR and CDR2 is FQNEAQ (reference sequence). The CDR3 region is CASSLIGLAGEETQYF. Here the CDR3 DNA reads TGTGCCAGCAGCTTAATCGGACTAGCGGGGGAAGAGACCCAGTACTTC.

The chain is built from TRBV7-6 and TRBJ2-2; D gene uncertain. Looked up from germline, CDR1 is SGHVS and CDR2 is FNYEAQ. The CDR3 spans 13 residues. V was clipped by 11 bases and J by 2 bases, with 12 bases between them. The DNA of the CDR3 is TGTGCCGCCCTGGGAAGCAACACCGGGGAGCTGTTTTTT. It is translated as CAALGSNTGELFF.